The 30 T cell receptor beta chains reported below all come from one sample, sequenced in a study of blood T cell repertoires in COVID-19. The data were produced by immunoSEQ multiplex PCR, yet TCRdb's version contains in-frame clones alone and is incomplete. This sample has about 150,000 clones; approximately 80% occur once, and the top ten carry roughly 0.58%. The sample comprised peripheral blood. The receptors were gathered from a man between 60 and 75 years old with acute or convalescent COVID-19.

This clone was counted once. V is TRBV5-1 and J is TRBJ2-7; 15 nucleotides align to TRBD2. CDR1 and CDR2 from the germline V gene are SGHRS and YFSETQ. After removal of 4 bases from V and 5 bases from J, the junction contained 7 bases not matched to a gene. The CDR3 runs to 16 residues. CDR3 region: CASSRTSGGVGDEQYF. CDR3 in DNA: TGCGCCAGCAGCCGGACTAGCGGGGGGGTCGGTGACGAGCAGTACTTC. The full variable domain, in which reference TRBV5-1 and TRBJ2-7 provide the parts outside the CDR3, is KAGVTQTPRYLIKTRGQQVTLSCSPISGHRSVSWYQQTPGQGLQFLFEYFSETQRNKGNFPGRFSGRQFSNSRSEMNVSTLELGDSALYLCASSRTSGGVGDEQYFGPGTRLTVT.

The chain uses TRBV6-6 and TRBJ1-4; a weak D match, TRBD1 (5 bases). Trimming stripped 4 bases from V and 3 bases from J, with 15 bases between. Germline-derived CDR1 and CDR2 are MNHNY and SVGAGI (reference sequence). This CDR3 contains 16 residues. CDR3 sequence: CASSSPGGVANEKLFF. The CDR3 DNA reads TGTGCCAGCAGTTCCCCGGGGGGGGTAGCTAATGAAAAACTGTTTTTT.

The table lists this clone with a count of one. V gene TRBV2 combines with J gene TRBJ2-4; 8 bases agree with TRBD1. CDR1 is SNHLY and CDR2 is FYNNEI in the germline V gene. With V trimmed by 4 bases and J by 8 bases, 4 bases remained unmatched. This CDR3 has 13 residues. The chain's CDR3 is CASSAQGADIQYF. The CDR3 DNA sequence: TGTGCCAGCAGTGCCCAGGGGGCGGACATTCAGTACTTC.

The J gene is TRBJ1-3, the V gene TRBV6-1; D ambiguous. V lost 1 base to trimming and J lost 0 bases, with 10 bases between them. Per germline, CDR1 MNHNS and CDR2 SASEGT. The CDR3 covers 16 residues. The CDR3 here is CASSEVEVSSGNTIYF. CDR3 sequence (DNA): TGTGCCAGCAGTGAAGTGGAGGTTAGCTCTGGAAACACCATATATTTT.

This chain connects TRBV6-2 or TRBV6-3 to TRBJ1-1; the D is unclear. Germline CDR1 MNHEY, CDR2 SVGEGT. The CDR3 extends over 13 amino acids. V lost 5 bases and J 3 bases, leaving 10 bases between the germline ends. CDR3 region: CASSLSSYTEAFF. Written as DNA, the CDR3 is TGTGCCAGCAGTCTATCCTCCTACACTGAAGCTTTCTTT.

The chain employs TRBV4-3 and TRBJ2-4; TRBD2 matches 7 bases. V dropped 8 bases and J dropped 4; count of bases not matched to a gene: 5. CDR3 size: 13 residues. Germline V gives CDR1 LGHNA, CDR2 YSLEER. This CDR3 reads CASGLGGKNIQYF. In DNA form, the CDR3 reads TGCGCCAGCGGACTGGGGGGGAAAAACATTCAGTACTTC.

The V call is TRBV28, the J call TRBJ2-3; D may be TRBD1 (6 bases). The CDR3 spans 13 residues. CDR1 and CDR2 from the germline V gene are MDHEN and SYDVKM. V was clipped by 8 bases and J by 2 bases, with 11 bases between them. The CDR3 sequence is CASHREPTDTQYF. CDR3 in DNA: TGTGCCAGCCACAGGGAACCCACAGATACGCAGTATTTT.

The gene calls are TRBV5-1 and TRBJ2-7; 9 positions match TRBD1. The CDR3 extends over 16 amino acids. V was pared by 4 bases and J by 2 bases, with 10 bases of the junction left unmatched. The V gene's germline CDR1 is SGHRS and CDR2 YFSETQ. In nucleotides, the CDR3 is TGCGCCAGCAGCATATCCGGGACAGGGCCCCCCTACGAGCAGTACTTC. As protein: CASSISGTGPPYEQYF.

The chain uses TRBV6-1 and TRBJ1-2; possibly TRBD1 for D (5 bases). Trimming removed 2 bases at V and 2 bases at J, with 15 bases between. Germline V gives CDR1 MNHNS, CDR2 SASEGT. The CDR3 totals 16 residues. The CDR3, as DNA: TGTGCCAGCAGTGAACAGCCGGGGGGAATCAACTATGGCTACACCTTC. Translation: CASSEQPGGINYGYTF.

CDR3 DNA sequence: TGTGCCAGCAGGGAGGGACAGATGAACACTGAAGCTTTCTTT. Protein product: CASREGQMNTEAFF. V gene TRBV6-5 combines with J gene TRBJ1-1, with 7 bases lining up with TRBD1. The V gene end was trimmed by 6 bases and the J gene end by 0 bases; junction bases not matched to a gene: 4. This CDR3 spans 14 amino acids. Germline V gives CDR1 MNHEY, CDR2 SVGAGI.

The chain uses TRBV5-4 and TRBJ2-5; 13 bases map to TRBD2. The germline gives CDR1 SGHNT, CDR2 YYREEE (reference sequence). This CDR3 region has 15 residues. Germline trimming cut 4 bases from V and 2 bases from J; bases unmatched to any gene: 2. The chain's CDR3 is CASSRTSGGQETQYF. In DNA, the CDR3 is TGTGCCAGCAGCCGGACTAGCGGGGGACAAGAGACCCAGTACTTC.

J is TRBJ1-6 and V is TRBV18, with D uncertain. The germline V gene has CDR1 KGHSH and CDR2 LQKENI. Deletions cut 1 base from V and 14 bases from J, with 15 bases between. CDR3 size: 14 residues. The CDR3 sequence: CASSPREVVGSLHF. Here the CDR3 DNA reads TGTGCCAGCTCACCACGGGAGGTTGTCGGGTCCCTCCACTTT.

This clone was picked up a small number of times. The V gene is TRBV30, the J gene TRBJ2-1; TRBD2 agrees at 12 bases. This CDR3 spans 22 amino acids. The ends lost 7 bases at V and 7 bases at J; junction bases unmatched: 32. In germline, CDR1 is GTSNPN, CDR2 SVGIG (reference sequence). CDR3 sequence reads: CASRGGQGLGFLAGGPWNEQFF. Here the CDR3 DNA reads TGTGCCTCTAGGGGGGGGCAGGGTCTGGGTTTCCTAGCGGGAGGGCCTTGGAATGAGCAGTTCTTC.

The chain uses TRBV5-1 and TRBJ1-4; TRBD1 matches 9 bases. The germline CDR1 and CDR2 sequences are SGHRS and YFSETQ. The trim removed 3 bases at V and 7 bases at J, leaving 4 bases unmatched. The CDR3 contains 14 residues. In DNA form, the CDR3 reads TGCGCCAGCAGCTCCGGGACAGGGCTTGAAAAACTGTTTTTT. Translated: CASSSGTGLEKLFF.

The rearrangement links TRBV7-9 to TRBJ2-1, with a tentative D call TRBD1 (6 bases). V was shortened by 6 bases and J by 4 bases, with 13 bases between the two germline ends. The CDR3 runs 14 residues. Germline assignment: CDR1 SEHNR and CDR2 FQNEAQ (reference sequence). The CDR3 DNA sequence: TGTGCCAGCAGGGACCGGGACACATACAATGAGCAGTTCTTC. Its protein product is CASRDRDTYNEQFF.

The rearrangement uses TRBV5-4 and TRBJ1-2; perhaps TRBD1 as D (5 bases). The CDR3 totals 15 residues. V lost 2 bases and J lost 2, with 13 bases in between. Germline CDR1 reads SGHNT; CDR2 reads YYREEE (reference sequence). CDR3 nucleotides: TGTGCCAGCAGCTTAAAACAGGATCTCAACTATGGCTACACCTTC. This sequence encodes CASSLKQDLNYGYTF.

This clone was seen only a few times. The chain employs TRBV7-9 and TRBJ1-1; TRBD1 aligns across 7 bases. V lost 2 bases to trimming and J lost 2 bases; unmatched junction nucleotides: 17. Per the germline V gene, CDR1 is SEHNR and CDR2 is FQNEAQ (reference sequence). This CDR3 contains 19 residues. The CDR3 nucleotides are TGTGCCAGCAGCTTAAACTTAGGCTGGAGGACAGGAGTTAACACTGAAGCTTTCTTT. As protein: CASSLNLGWRTGVNTEAFF.

The rearrangement uses TRBV29-1 and TRBJ1-3; unclear D gene. The length of the CDR3 is 12 residues. Germline CDR1 reads SQVTM; CDR2 reads ANQGSEA. The ends were cut back, 4 bases at V and 2 bases at J, with 6 bases in the middle. DNA of the CDR3: TGCAGCGTTGTCGGGACTGGAAACACCATATATTTT. Encoded protein: CSVVGTGNTIYF.

This chain connects TRBV14 to TRBJ1-1; 7 bases align to TRBD1. CDR3 length equals 15 residues. The germline V gene has CDR1 SGHDN and CDR2 FVKESK. V trimming: 4 bases; J trimming: 6 bases; junction bases outside the gene matches: 11. The CDR3 sequence is CASSLYGDREAEAFF. For the CDR3, the DNA is TGTGCCAGCAGCCTCTACGGTGACAGGGAGGCTGAAGCTTTCTTT.

The J gene is TRBJ1-2, the V gene TRBV12-3 or TRBV12-4; D not resolved. The length of the CDR3 is 11 residues. V shed 1 base and J shed 7 bases, with 4 bases lying between them. CDR3 DNA sequence: TGTGCCAGCAGTTTAGGGCTTGGCTACACCTTC. Translation: CASSLGLGYTF.

The rearrangement joins TRBV7-9 to TRBJ1-1, with 8 bases fitting TRBD1. V lost 3 bases, J lost 4 bases, and 7 bases stayed unmatched. Germline CDR1 SEHNR, CDR2 FQNEAQ (reference sequence). The CDR3 loop spans 15 amino acids. CDR3 in DNA: TGTGCCAGCAGCTTCAACAGGGGGGTGGGCACTGAAGCTTTCTTT. It is translated as CASSFNRGVGTEAFF. The full variable domain, its missing parts supplied by reference TRBV7-9 and TRBJ1-1, is DTGVSQNPRHKITKRGQNVTFRCDPISEHNRLYWYRQTLGQGPEFLTYFQNEAQLEKSRLLSDRFSAERPKGSFSTLEIQRTEQGDSAMYLCASSFNRGVGTEAFFGQGTRLTVV.

The chain combines TRBV13 with TRBJ2-7, with a weak D call TRBD1 (5 bases). Per germline, CDR1 PRHDT and CDR2 FYEKMQ (reference sequence). This CDR3 is 13 amino acids long. Trimming stripped 5 bases from V and 2 bases from J, with 10 bases between. This chain's CDR3 is CASSPPDTYEQYF. Written as DNA, the CDR3 is TGTGCCAGCAGCCCCCCGGACACCTACGAGCAGTACTTC.

The chain joins TRBV5-5 to TRBJ1-6, with 8 positions matching TRBD1. V dropped 5 bases and J dropped 7; count of bases not matched to a gene: 5. The CDR3 is 14 residues long. Germline V lookup: CDR1 SGHKS, CDR2 YYEKEE (reference sequence). CDR3 amino acids: CASSPDRVNSPLHF. The CDR3 region has the DNA TGTGCCAGCAGTCCGGACAGGGTAAATTCACCCCTCCACTTT. Variable domain in full (rest from reference TRBV5-5 and TRBJ1-6): DAGVTQSPTHLIKTRGQQVTLRCSPISGHKSVSWYQQVLGQGPQFIFQYYEKEERGRGNFPDRFSARQFPNYSSELNVNALLLGDSALYLCASSPDRVNSPLHFGNGTRLTVT.

In this sample, this clone turned up a few times. Distinct nucleotide sequences in the sample also encode this CDR3. The chain joins TRBV9 to TRBJ1-2; D is unclear. The germline V gene has CDR1 SGDLS and CDR2 YYNGEE. The V end lost 2 bases, the J end lost 2 bases, and 7 bases lay between the germline ends. The CDR3 is made up of 13 amino acids. CDR3 loop: CASSVTVNYGYTF. DNA of the CDR3: TGTGCCAGCAGCGTTACGGTAAACTATGGCTACACCTTC.

The chain has TRBV19 and TRBJ1-6; 8 bases are a match to TRBD1. This CDR3 is built from 14 residues. The trim removed 5 bases at V and 5 bases at J, leaving 2 bases unmatched. CDR1 and CDR2 from the germline V gene are LNHDA and SQIVND (reference sequence). CDR3 residues: CASSLTGDNSPLHF. CDR3 bases: TGTGCCAGTAGTCTGACAGGGGATAATTCACCCCTCCACTTT.

J is TRBJ2-7 and V is TRBV29-1; 12 nucleotides line up with TRBD2. V lost 4 bases to trimming and J lost 5 bases; unmatched junction nucleotides: 6. The CDR3 sequence is 14 residues long. Germline CDR1 and CDR2: SQVTM and ANQGSEA. CDR3 in DNA: TGCAGCGTTGGCGGACTAGCGGGATCGGACGAGCAGTACTTC. Its protein product is CSVGGLAGSDEQYF.

The gene calls are TRBV5-6 and TRBJ2-7; 9 nucleotides line up with TRBD1. With 9 bases clipped from V and 4 bases from J, the junction kept 14 bases outside the gene matches. Per the germline V gene, CDR1 is SGHDT and CDR2 is YYEEEE. The CDR3 spans 15 residues. The CDR3 DNA reads TGTGCCACCAGTGGGGGGACAGGGAGGACGTACGAGCAGTACTTC. This gives the protein CATSGGTGRTYEQYF.

This chain uses TRBV7-9 with TRBJ1-2; TRBD1 matches 9 bases. This CDR3 comprises 16 residues. Trimming removed 7 bases from V and 3 bases from J; junction bases left unmatched: 12. Germline CDR1 and CDR2: SEHNR and FQNEAQ (reference sequence). CDR3 loop: CASIDLGQGVHYGYTF. DNA for the CDR3: TGTGCCAGCATCGACTTGGGACAGGGAGTGCACTATGGCTACACCTTC. The variable domain in full, with the rest retrieved from reference TRBV7-9 and TRBJ1-2, is DTGVSQNPRHKITKRGQNVTFRCDPISEHNRLYWYRQTLGQGPEFLTYFQNEAQLEKSRLLSDRFSAERPKGSFSTLEIQRTEQGDSAMYLCASIDLGQGVHYGYTFGSGTRLTVV.

The J gene is TRBJ2-7, the V gene TRBV19, with 11 bases matching TRBD1. Per the germline V gene, CDR1 is LNHDA and CDR2 is SQIVND (reference sequence). CDR3 length equals 16 residues. V shed 5 bases, J shed 2 bases, and the junction held 8 bases outside the gene matches. The CDR3 DNA follows: TGTGCCAGTAGTCGGGACCGGGACAGGGGGGCCTACGAGCAGTACTTC. Translated, it gives CASSRDRDRGAYEQYF.

The V call is TRBV5-4, the J call TRBJ2-1; D is perhaps TRBD2 (7 bases). V shed 4 bases and J shed 9 bases, with 26 bases lying between them. In germline, CDR1 is SGHNT, CDR2 YYREEE (reference sequence). The CDR3 spans 17 residues. The CDR3, as DNA: TGTGCCAGCAGCCCAGGCACCGGGGGCGGGAGAGCCAGTGAGCAGTTCTTC. Its translation: CASSPGTGGGRASEQFF.